This TCR beta chain stems from a study of T cell clones after liver transplantation. Study overall: TCRbeta sequencing after a pre-transplant mixed lymphocyte reaction identified graft-donor-reactive clones, later tracked in post-transplant blood. As an antigen-independent comparator, third-party-reactive TCRbeta sequences came from pre-transplant mixed lymphocyte reactions.

The V segment lost 2 bases and the J segment 4 bases; nucleotides outside the gene matches: 1. Germline-derived CDR1 and CDR2 are MDHEN and SYDVKM. This CDR3 spans 15 amino acids. Clones were read by immunoSEQ multiplex PCR, and TCRdb kept only the in-frame ones, dropping some. The data show around 70,000 clones, with almost 95% seen just once and approximately 0.96% held by the top ten. The clonotype comes from a human patient who received a liver transplant. A subset of T cells may come from the graft donor. The sample consisted of CD4+ T cells from blood, taken about 26 months after liver transplant. The rearrangement joins TRBV28 to TRBJ1-4; 10 nucleotides agree with TRBD1. DNA of the CDR3: TGTGCCAGCAGTTTAAGGACAGGGGGTAATGAAAAACTGTTTTTT. Amino acids: CASSLRTGGNEKLFF.